These T cell receptor beta chains were read from a single sample in a study of blood T cells in healthy people across ages. TCRdb analysed the 5' RACE reads with MiXCR anew, one entry per CDR3 protein. The sample consists of roughly 2 million distinct CDR3 sequences, around 50% of them appearing once. Sequenced sample: blood. These receptors were collected from a middle-aged woman in good health. CDR3s include the opening cysteine and the closing phenylalanine or tryptophan. The D gene is left open where the match is weak. Rows give clone size only sometimes, using once, few, many, or a class for an expanded clone.

v_gene,abundance,j_gene,len,d_gene,CDR3aa,CDR3nt
TRBV7-2,.,TRBJ1-4,14,.,CASSLGVLGEKLFF,TGTGCCAGCAGCTTAGGGGTTCTGGGTGAAAAACTGTTTTTT
TRBV20-1,.,TRBJ1-5,13,TRBD1,CSARTGVWQPQHF,TGCAGTGCTAGGACAGGGGTATGGCAGCCCCAGCATTTT
TRBV12-3/TRBV12-4,.,TRBJ2-7,14,.,CASSPGGAYYEQYF,TGTGCCAGCAGTCCAGGTGGGGCCTACTACGAGCAGTACTTC
TRBV20-1,.,TRBJ2-7,14,.,CSANRGLEAYEQYF,TGCAGTGCAAACAGGGGACTCGAGGCCTACGAGCAGTACTTC
TRBV6-2/TRBV6-3,.,TRBJ1-1,12,.,CASSLNGPAAFF,TGTGCCAGCAGTTTAAATGGGCCCGCGGCTTTCTTT
TRBV11-2,.,TRBJ2-7,17,TRBD2,CASSLWAGGATNNEQYF,TGTGCCAGCAGCCTCTGGGCCGGGGGGGCCACGAACAATGAGCAGTACTTC
TRBV7-9,.,TRBJ2-1,20,TRBD2,CASSLPRTSGGASSYNEQFF,TGTGCCAGCAGCTTACCCAGGACTAGCGGGGGGGCCAGCTCCTACAATGAGCAGTTCTTC
TRBV7-3,.,TRBJ1-6,16,TRBD1,CASSAGSRDSNSPLHF,TGTGCCAGCAGCGCAGGATCCCGGGACAGTAATTCACCCCTCCACTTT
TRBV25-1,few,TRBJ2-5,11,.,CASSDLGTQYF,TGTGCCAGCAGTGATTTGGGGACCCAGTACTTC
TRBV6-1,few,TRBJ2-5,18,TRBD2,CASSLLGTSGGKEETQYF,TGTGCCAGCAGTCTTCTTGGGACTAGCGGGGGCAAGGAAGAGACCCAGTACTTC
TRBV7-2,few,TRBJ2-6,15,.,CASTPRDSGANVLTF,TGTGCCAGCACCCCTAGGGACTCTGGGGCCAACGTCCTGACTTTC
TRBV7-3,.,TRBJ2-3,18,TRBD2,CASSLRGQAGDNTDTQYF,TGTGCCAGCAGCTTAAGAGGTCAGGCGGGAGATAACACAGATACGCAGTATTTT
TRBV12-3/TRBV12-4,few,TRBJ1-1,14,.,CASSLGFMNTEAFF,TGTGCCAGCAGTTTAGGGTTCATGAACACTGAAGCTTTCTTT
TRBV7-7,.,TRBJ2-1,15,TRBD2,CASSLGGGFYNEQFF,TGTGCTAGCAGCTTAGGCGGGGGATTTTACAATGAGCAGTTCTTC
TRBV29-1,.,TRBJ2-7,12,.,CSVARVGNEQYF,TGCAGCGTTGCGAGGGTGGGGAATGAGCAGTACTTC
TRBV20-1,few,TRBJ2-1,16,.,CSASEQEASSYNEQFF,TGCAGTGCTAGTGAGCAGGAGGCGAGCTCCTACAATGAGCAGTTCTTC
TRBV4-3,.,TRBJ1-5,19,.,CASSQEGVGRGQSHQPQHF,TGCGCCAGCAGCCAAGAGGGGGTGGGTAGAGGGCAAAGTCATCAGCCCCAGCATTTT
TRBV10-2,.,TRBJ2-1,14,.,CASSDVLAGNEQFF,TGCGCCAGCAGTGATGTTCTAGCAGGAAATGAGCAGTTCTTC
TRBV28,few,TRBJ2-1,15,.,CASSDRDLNYNEQFF,TGTGCCAGCAGTGACCGGGACCTAAACTACAATGAGCAGTTCTTC
TRBV29-1,.,TRBJ2-7,12,.,CSVEEGANEQYF,TGCAGCGTTGAAGAGGGGGCTAACGAGCAGTACTTC
TRBV24-1,.,TRBJ1-5,15,.,CATSEGVGINQPQHF,TGTGCCACCAGTGAAGGAGTGGGAATCAATCAGCCCCAGCATTTT
TRBV6-6,few,TRBJ2-3,13,.,CASSWADTDTQYF,TGTGCCAGCAGTTGGGCAGACACAGATACGCAGTATTTT
TRBV5-5,few,TRBJ2-7,14,.,CASSSVGGLDEQYF,TGTGCCAGCAGCTCTGTTGGGGGACTGGACGAGCAGTACTTC
TRBV29-1,.,TRBJ2-7,13,.,CSAVLVRTYEQYF,TGCAGCGCTGTTCTAGTAAGAACCTACGAGCAGTACTTC
TRBV20-1,.,TRBJ2-3,13,.,CSATDRLTDTQYF,TGCAGTGCCACGGACAGACTCACAGATACGCAGTATTTT
TRBV20-1,few,TRBJ2-7,14,.,CSAYPRGTVREQYF,TGCAGTGCTTATCCACGGGGGACTGTTCGCGAGCAGTACTTC
TRBV4-2,.,TRBJ2-7,16,TRBD2,CASSQEFGGSPYEQYF,TGTGCCAGCAGCCAAGAATTCGGGGGGAGTCCCTACGAGCAGTACTTC